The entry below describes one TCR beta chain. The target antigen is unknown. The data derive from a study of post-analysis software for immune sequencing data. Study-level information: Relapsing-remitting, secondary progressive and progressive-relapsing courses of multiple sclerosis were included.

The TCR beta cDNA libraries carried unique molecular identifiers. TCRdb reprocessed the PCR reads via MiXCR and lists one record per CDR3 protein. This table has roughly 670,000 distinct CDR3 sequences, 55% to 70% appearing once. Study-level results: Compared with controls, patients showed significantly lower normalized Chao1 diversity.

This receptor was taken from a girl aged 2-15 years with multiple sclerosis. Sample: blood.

CDR3 nucleotide sequence: TGCGCCAGCAGCTTGGAAGCAGTTCCAGATACGCAGTATTTT. This codes for CASSLEAVPDTQYF. This rearrangement joins TRBV5-1 to TRBJ2-3; D unclear. This CDR3 has 14 residues. V was cut by 0 bases and J by 4 bases, with 9 bases left in between. Per germline, CDR1 SGHRS and CDR2 YFSETQ.